This entry concerns a single T cell receptor beta chain. Antigen specificity is unknown. The germline V gene encodes CDR1 LNHDA and CDR2 SQIVND (reference sequence). The V and J ends lost 4 bases and 7 bases respectively, with 17 bases between them. The CDR3 has 14 residues. This sample is part of a study of cytomegalovirus exposure and HLA in healthy donors. General study findings and limits: One later analysis reportedly identified an Asian-associated ancestry cluster that showed fewer N-insertions than the approximately 710-donor mean. Through in vitro validation, three CMV-associated chains were shown to be specific for CMV antigens. TCR beta chains numbering some 160 were designated cytomegalovirus-associated. Researchers reported in a later analysis that common viral pathogens appeared linked to several top clusters.

Both 60 Vbeta primers and 13 Jbeta primers went into the PCR. Sequencing was performed with immunoSEQ multiplex PCR; in TCRdb, only in-frame clones are kept and a portion is missing. This sample carries about 240,000 clones, about 86% of them seen once, and the ten largest clones take roughly 7.4%. The TCR comes from a woman aged 60 to 75 in good health and CMV-seropositive. The chain is built from TRBV19 and TRBJ2-7; D perhaps matches TRBD2 (6 bases). The source material was PBMCs. For the CDR3, the DNA is TGTGCCAGTAGTAGAATCCACGGCGGAGGGGAGCAGTACTTC. It codes for CASSRIHGGGEQYF.